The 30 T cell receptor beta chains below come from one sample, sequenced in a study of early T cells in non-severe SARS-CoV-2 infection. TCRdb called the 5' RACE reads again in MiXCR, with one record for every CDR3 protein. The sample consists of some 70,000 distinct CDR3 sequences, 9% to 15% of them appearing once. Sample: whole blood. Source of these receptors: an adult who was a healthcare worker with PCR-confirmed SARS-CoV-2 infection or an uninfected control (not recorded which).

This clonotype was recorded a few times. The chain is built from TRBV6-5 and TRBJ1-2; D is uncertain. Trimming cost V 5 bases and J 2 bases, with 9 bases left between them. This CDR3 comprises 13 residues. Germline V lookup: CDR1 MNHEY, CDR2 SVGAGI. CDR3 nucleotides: TGTGCCAGCAGTGCGCCCGAGAACTATGGCTACACCTTC. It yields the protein CASSAPENYGYTF.

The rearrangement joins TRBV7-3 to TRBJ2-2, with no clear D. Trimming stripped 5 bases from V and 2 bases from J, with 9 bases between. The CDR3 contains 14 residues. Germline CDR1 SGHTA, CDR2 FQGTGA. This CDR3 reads CASSRSRNTGELFF. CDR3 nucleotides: TGTGCCAGCAGCCGTAGCCGTAACACCGGGGAGCTGTTTTTT.

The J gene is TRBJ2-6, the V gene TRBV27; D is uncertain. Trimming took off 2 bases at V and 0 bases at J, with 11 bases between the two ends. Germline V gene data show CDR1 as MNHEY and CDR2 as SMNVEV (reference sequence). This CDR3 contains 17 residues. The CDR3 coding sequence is TGTGCCAGCAGTTTAAGCCAGATTAGCTCTGGGGCCAACGTCCTGACTTTC. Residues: CASSLSQISSGANVLTF.

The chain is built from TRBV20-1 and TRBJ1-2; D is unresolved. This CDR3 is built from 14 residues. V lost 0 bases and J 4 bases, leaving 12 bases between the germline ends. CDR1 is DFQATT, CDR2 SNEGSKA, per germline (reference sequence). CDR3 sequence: CSARDRLRIYGYTF. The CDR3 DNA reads TGCAGTGCTAGAGATAGGTTGCGGATCTATGGCTACACCTTC.

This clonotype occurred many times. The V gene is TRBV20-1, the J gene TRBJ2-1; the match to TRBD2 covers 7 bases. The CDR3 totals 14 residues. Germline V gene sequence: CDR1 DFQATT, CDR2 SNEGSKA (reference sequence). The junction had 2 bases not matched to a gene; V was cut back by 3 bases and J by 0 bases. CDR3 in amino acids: CSASWDYSYNEQFF. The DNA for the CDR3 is TGCAGTGCTAGTTGGGACTACTCCTACAATGAGCAGTTCTTC.

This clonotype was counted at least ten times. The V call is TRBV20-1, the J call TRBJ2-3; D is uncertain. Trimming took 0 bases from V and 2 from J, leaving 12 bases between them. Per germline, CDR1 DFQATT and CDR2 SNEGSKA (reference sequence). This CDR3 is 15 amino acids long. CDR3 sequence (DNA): TGCAGTGCTAGAGACGCCGCCCAACACACAGATACGCAGTATTTT. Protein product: CSARDAAQHTDTQYF.

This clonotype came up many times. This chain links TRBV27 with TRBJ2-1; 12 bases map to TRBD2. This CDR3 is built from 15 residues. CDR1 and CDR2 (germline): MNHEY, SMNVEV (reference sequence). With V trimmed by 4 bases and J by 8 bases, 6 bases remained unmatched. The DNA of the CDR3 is TGTGCCAGCAGTTCCTGGACTAGCGGGAAGGATGAGCAGTTCTTC. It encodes CASSSWTSGKDEQFF.

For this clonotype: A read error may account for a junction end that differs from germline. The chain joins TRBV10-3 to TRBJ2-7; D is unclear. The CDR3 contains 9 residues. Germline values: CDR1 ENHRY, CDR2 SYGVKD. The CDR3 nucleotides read TGTGCCGCCGACGCGGACCTATATTTC. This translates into CAADADLYF.

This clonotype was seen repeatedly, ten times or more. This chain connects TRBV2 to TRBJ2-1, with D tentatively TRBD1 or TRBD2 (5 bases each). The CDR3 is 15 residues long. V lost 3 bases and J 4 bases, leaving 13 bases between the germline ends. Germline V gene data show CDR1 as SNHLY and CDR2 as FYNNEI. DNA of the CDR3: TGTGCCAGCAGTGACGACAGCGGCCTTTACAATGAGCAGTTCTTC. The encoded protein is CASSDDSGLYNEQFF.

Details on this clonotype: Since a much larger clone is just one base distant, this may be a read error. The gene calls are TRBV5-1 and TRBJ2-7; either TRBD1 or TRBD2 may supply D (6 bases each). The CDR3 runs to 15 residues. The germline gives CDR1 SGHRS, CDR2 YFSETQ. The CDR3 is CASSLGHRDSYKQYF. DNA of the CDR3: TGCGCCAGCAGCTTGGGTCACAGGGACTCCTACAAGCAGTACTTC.

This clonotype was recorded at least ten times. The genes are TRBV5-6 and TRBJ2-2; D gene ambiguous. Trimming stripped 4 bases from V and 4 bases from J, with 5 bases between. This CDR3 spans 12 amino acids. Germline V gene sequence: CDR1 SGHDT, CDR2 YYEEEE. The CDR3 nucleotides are TGTGCCAGCAGCGTTACCACCGGGGAGCTGTTTTTT. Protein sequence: CASSVTTGELFF.

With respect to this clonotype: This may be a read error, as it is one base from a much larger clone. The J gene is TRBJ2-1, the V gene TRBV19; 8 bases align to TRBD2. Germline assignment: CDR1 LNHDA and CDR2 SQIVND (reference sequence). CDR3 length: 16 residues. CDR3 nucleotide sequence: TGTGCCAGTAGTACTTTAGCGGGAACTACCTACAATGAGCAGTCCTTC. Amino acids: CASSTLAGTTYNEQSF.

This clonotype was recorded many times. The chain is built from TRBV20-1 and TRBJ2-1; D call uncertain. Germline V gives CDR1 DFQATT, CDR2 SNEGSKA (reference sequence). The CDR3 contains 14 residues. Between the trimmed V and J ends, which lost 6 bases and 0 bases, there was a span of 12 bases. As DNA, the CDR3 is TGCAGTGCCTCCGGACCCTCCTCCTACAATGAGCAGTTCTTC. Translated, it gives CSASGPSSYNEQFF.

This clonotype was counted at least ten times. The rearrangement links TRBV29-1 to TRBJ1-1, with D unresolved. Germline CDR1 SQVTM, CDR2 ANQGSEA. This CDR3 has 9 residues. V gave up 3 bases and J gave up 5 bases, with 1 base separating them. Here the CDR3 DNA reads TGCAGCGTTGAGACTGAAGCTTTCTTT. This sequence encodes CSVETEAFF.

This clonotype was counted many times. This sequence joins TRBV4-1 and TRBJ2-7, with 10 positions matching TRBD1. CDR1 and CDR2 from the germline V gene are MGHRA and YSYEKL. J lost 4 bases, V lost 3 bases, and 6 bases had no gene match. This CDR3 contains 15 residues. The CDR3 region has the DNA TGCGCCAGCAGCCACGGACAGGGGGAAGGGTACGAGCAGTACTTC. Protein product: CASSHGQGEGYEQYF.

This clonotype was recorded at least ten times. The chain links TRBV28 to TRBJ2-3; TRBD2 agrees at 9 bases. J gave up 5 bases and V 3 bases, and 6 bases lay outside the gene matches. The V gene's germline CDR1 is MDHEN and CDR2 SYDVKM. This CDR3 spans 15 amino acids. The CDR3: CASSFPAGGGDTQYF. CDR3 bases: TGTGCCAGCAGTTTCCCAGCGGGAGGTGGAGATACGCAGTATTTT.

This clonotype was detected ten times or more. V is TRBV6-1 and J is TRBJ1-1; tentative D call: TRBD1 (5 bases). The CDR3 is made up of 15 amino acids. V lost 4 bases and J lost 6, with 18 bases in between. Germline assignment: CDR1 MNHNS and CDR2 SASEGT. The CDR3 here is CASSVTSGGRAEAFF. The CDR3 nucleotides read TGTGCCAGCAGTGTTACATCGGGGGGTCGGGCTGAAGCTTTCTTT.

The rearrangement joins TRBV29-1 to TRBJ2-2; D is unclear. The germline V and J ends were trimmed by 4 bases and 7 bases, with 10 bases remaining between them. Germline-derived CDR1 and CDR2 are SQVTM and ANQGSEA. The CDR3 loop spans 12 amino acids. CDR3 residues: CSVVGIYGELFF. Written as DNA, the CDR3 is TGCAGCGTTGTCGGTATTTACGGGGAGCTGTTTTTT.

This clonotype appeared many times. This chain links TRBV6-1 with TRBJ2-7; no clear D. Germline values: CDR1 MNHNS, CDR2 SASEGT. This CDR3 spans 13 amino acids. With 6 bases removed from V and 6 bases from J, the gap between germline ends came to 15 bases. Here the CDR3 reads CASSNGAWGEQYF. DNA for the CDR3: TGTGCCAGCAGCAATGGCGCATGGGGCGAGCAGTACTTC.

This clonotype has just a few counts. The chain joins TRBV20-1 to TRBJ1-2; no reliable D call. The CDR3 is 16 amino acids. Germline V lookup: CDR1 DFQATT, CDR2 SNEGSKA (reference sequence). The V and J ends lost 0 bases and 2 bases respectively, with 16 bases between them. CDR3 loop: CSARERQTSFNYGYTF. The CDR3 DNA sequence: TGCAGTGCTAGAGAAAGGCAGACCTCATTCAACTATGGCTACACCTTC.

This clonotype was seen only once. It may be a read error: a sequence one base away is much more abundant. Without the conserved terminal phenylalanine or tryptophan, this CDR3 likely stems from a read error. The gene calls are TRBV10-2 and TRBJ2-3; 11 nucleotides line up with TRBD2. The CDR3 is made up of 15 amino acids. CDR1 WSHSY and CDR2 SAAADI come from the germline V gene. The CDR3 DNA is TGCGCCAGCAGAGAGTGGACTAGCGGGACAGATACGCAGTATATT. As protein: CASREWTSGTDTQYI.

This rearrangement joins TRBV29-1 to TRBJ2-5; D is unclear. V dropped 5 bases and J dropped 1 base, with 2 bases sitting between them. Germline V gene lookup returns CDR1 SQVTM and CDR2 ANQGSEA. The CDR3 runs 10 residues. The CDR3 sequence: CSVSQETQYF. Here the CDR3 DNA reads TGCAGCGTTTCCCAAGAGACCCAGTACTTC.

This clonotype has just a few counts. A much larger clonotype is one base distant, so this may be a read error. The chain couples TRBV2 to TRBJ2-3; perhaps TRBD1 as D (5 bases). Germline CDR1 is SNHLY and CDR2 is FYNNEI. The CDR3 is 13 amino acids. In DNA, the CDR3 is TGTGCCAGCATCCGAAACCCGACAGTTACGCAGTATTTT. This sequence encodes CASIRNPTVTQYF.

In DNA form, the CDR3 reads TGTGCCAGCAGCCTACAGGGCCCCCGCACTGAAGCTTTCTTT. It translates to CASSLQGPRTEAFF. J is TRBJ1-1 and V is TRBV7-3; D possibly corresponds to TRBD1 (6 bases). The CDR3 length is 14 residues. The germline V and J ends were trimmed by 5 bases and 4 bases, with 14 bases remaining between them. Germline V gene lookup returns CDR1 SGHTA and CDR2 FQGTGA.

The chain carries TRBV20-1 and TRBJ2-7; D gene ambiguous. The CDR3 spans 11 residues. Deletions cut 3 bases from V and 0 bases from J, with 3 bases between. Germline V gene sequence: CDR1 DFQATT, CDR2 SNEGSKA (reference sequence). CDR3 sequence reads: CSASDSYEQYF. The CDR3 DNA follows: TGCAGTGCTAGCGACTCCTACGAGCAGTACTTC.

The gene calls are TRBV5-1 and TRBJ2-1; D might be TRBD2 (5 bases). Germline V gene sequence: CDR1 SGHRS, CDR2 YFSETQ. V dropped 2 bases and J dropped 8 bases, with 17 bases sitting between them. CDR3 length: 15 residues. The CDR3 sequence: CASSLVASPEDEQFF. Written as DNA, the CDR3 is TGCGCCAGCAGCTTAGTGGCTAGCCCCGAGGATGAGCAGTTCTTC.

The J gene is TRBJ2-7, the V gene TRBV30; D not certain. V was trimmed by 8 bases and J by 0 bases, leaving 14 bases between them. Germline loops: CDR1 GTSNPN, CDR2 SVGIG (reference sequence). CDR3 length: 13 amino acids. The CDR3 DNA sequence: TGTGCCGGTCAGGAAGCGAGCTCCTACGAGCAGTACTTC. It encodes CAGQEASSYEQYF.

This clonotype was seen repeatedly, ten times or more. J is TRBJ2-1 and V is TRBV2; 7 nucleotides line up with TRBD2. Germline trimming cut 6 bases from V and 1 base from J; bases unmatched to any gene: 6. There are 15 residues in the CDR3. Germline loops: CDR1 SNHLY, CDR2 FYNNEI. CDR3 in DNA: TGTGCCAGCAGAGCCGGGACTACATCCTACAATGAGCAGTTCTTC. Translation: CASRAGTTSYNEQFF. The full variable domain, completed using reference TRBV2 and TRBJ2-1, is EPEVTQTPSHQVTQMGQEVILRCVPISNHLYFYWYRQILGQKVEFLVSFYNNEISEKSEIFDDQFSVERPDGSNFTLKIRSTKLEDSAMYFCASRAGTTSYNEQFFGPGTRLTVL.

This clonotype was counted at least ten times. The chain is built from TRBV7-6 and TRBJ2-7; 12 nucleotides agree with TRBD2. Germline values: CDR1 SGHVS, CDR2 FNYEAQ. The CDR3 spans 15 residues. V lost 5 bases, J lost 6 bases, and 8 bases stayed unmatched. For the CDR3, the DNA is TGTGCCAGCAGCCCCTCTAGCGGGAGGGTAGGCGAGCAGTACTTC. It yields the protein CASSPSSGRVGEQYF.

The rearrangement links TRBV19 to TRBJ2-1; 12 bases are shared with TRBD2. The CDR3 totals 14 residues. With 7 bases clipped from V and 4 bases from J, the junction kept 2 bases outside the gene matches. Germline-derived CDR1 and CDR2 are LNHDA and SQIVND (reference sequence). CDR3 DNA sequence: TGTGCCAGTACCCTAGCGGGAGGGTACAATGAGCAGTTCTTC. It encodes CASTLAGGYNEQFF.